Given below is one T cell receptor beta chain in context. What it recognizes is unknown. The data were obtained in a study of cytomegalovirus exposure and HLA in healthy donors. General study results and limits: There were a few CMV-associated chains whose specificity for CMV antigens was confirmed in vitro. Among TCR beta chains, those listed as cytomegalovirus-associated numbered some 160. The majority of TCR sequences were rare, yet some public TCRs appeared in many donors.

The data were produced by immunoSEQ multiplex PCR, yet TCRdb's version contains in-frame clones alone and is incomplete. Of fewer than 120,000 clones in the sample, around nine tenths were seen once. The donors were members of the roughly 130-subject validation cohort (separate from the approximately 650-subject first cohort). V was pared by 3 bases and J by 9 bases, with 14 bases between. The CDR3 has 14 residues. Looked up from germline, CDR1 is SGHTA and CDR2 is FQGTGA. The sequence came from a young woman in good health and CMV-seronegative. The sequenced sample was PBMCs. The V and J genes are TRBV7-3 and TRBJ2-2; the D is unclear. CDR3 bases: TGTGCCAGCAGCTTGGGCAGCCCTTCGTGGGAGCTGTTTTTT. Translating it yields CASSLGSPSWELFF. The full variable domain, in which reference TRBV7-3 and TRBJ2-2 provide the parts outside the CDR3, is GAGVSQTPSNKVTEKGKYVELRCDPISGHTALYWYRQSLGQGPEFLIYFQGTGAADDSGLPNDRFFAVRPEGSVSTLKIQRTERGDSAVYLCASSLGSPSWELFFGEGSRLTVL.